These T cell receptor beta chains were read from a single sample in a study of blood T cell repertoires in COVID-19. The table came from immunoSEQ multiplex PCR; TCRdb's copy has only in-frame clones and leaves some out. The data contain about 250,000 clones, over 75% of them seen just once; the ten biggest clones take up around 1.8%. Sequenced material: PBMCs or T cells enriched from blood (not recorded which). The receptors come from a man aged 35-49 years who had recovered from COVID-19. CDR3s include the opening cysteine and the closing phenylalanine or tryptophan. The D gene is left open where the match is weak. Clone size, where shown, is once, few, many, or a class for clones that have expanded.

V: TRBV30; size: NA; J: TRBJ2-2; D: NA; DNA: TGTGCCTGGAGAGGGGCCGGGGAGCTGTTTTTT; CDR3: CAWRGAGELFF
V: TRBV18; size: NA; J: TRBJ2-7; D: NA; DNA: TGTGCCAGCTCACCTGGCCTGACCTACGAGCAGTACTTC; CDR3: CASSPGLTYEQYF
V: TRBV5-1; size: NA; J: TRBJ1-1; D: NA; DNA: TGCGCCAGCAGCTTGAACCCAGGGTCCACTGAAGCTTTCTTT; CDR3: CASSLNPGSTEAFF
V: TRBV7-2; size: NA; J: TRBJ1-1; D: TRBD1; DNA: TGTGCCAGCAGCGACGACAGGGACGTAAGCGCTTTCTTT; CDR3: CASSDDRDVSAFF
V: TRBV30; size: NA; J: TRBJ1-6; D: NA; DNA: TGTGCCTGGAACACAGGGTTGACTTCACCCCTCCACTTT; CDR3: CAWNTGLTSPLHF
V: TRBV9; size: NA; J: TRBJ2-5; D: NA; DNA: TGTGCCAGCGCGAGGGGGGGGCCTGGACAAGAGACCCAGTACTTC; CDR3: CASARGGPGQETQYF
V: TRBV5-1; size: NA; J: TRBJ1-1; D: NA; DNA: TGCGCCAGCAGCGGCGGACAGTTCGGCACTGAAGCTTTCTTT; CDR3: CASSGGQFGTEAFF
V: TRBV11-3; size: NA; J: TRBJ2-7; D: NA; DNA: TGTGCCAGCAGCTCCCGGGACTCCCCCTACGAGCAGTACTTC; CDR3: CASSSRDSPYEQYF
V: TRBV27; size: NA; J: TRBJ2-4; D: TRBD1; DNA: TGTGCCAGCAGTTCAGCCGGGACAGGGGCTACCAAAAACATTCAGTACTTC; CDR3: CASSSAGTGATKNIQYF
V: TRBV11-3; size: few; J: TRBJ2-1; D: TRBD2; DNA: TGTGCCAGCAGCTTAGGCGGGAGGTACAATGAGCAGTTCTTC; CDR3: CASSLGGRYNEQFF
V: TRBV4-3; size: NA; J: TRBJ2-5; D: NA; DNA: TGCGCCAGCAGCCGAGGGGAGACCCAGTACTTC; CDR3: CASSRGETQYF
V: TRBV3-1/TRBV3-2; size: NA; J: TRBJ1-2; D: NA; DNA: TGTGCCAGCAGCCAAGGGGTTATCAGGGGATTAGATGGCTACACCTTC; CDR3: CASSQGVIRGLDGYTF
V: TRBV4-3; size: NA; J: TRBJ1-6; D: NA; DNA: TGCGCCAGCAGCAAGGTCTTCGGAGGCTACCAGAGCTCCTATAATTCACCCCTCCACTTT; CDR3: CASSKVFGGYQSSYNSPLHF
V: TRBV2; size: once; J: TRBJ1-1; D: NA; DNA: TGTGCCAGCACCCGGACAGCTTGGGAGACGAACGCTGAAGCTTTCTTT; CDR3: CASTRTAWETNAEAFF
V: TRBV24-1; size: NA; J: TRBJ2-7; D: NA; DNA: TGTGCCACCAGTGACCCTAGATCTAGACAGGCGCGCTCCTACGAGCAGTACTTC; CDR3: CATSDPRSRQARSYEQYF
V: TRBV10-2; size: NA; J: TRBJ1-5; D: TRBD1; DNA: TGCGCCAGCACGGGACAGGGGGCCAGTCAGCCCCAGCATTTT; CDR3: CASTGQGASQPQHF
V: TRBV14; size: NA; J: TRBJ2-7; D: NA; DNA: TGTGCCAGCAGCCCTGAGACAGGCGGGTACTACGAGCAGTACTTC; CDR3: CASSPETGGYYEQYF
V: TRBV9; size: NA; J: TRBJ2-3; D: NA; DNA: TGTGCCAGCAGCGTAGAACCGGGCACAGATACGCAGTATTTT; CDR3: CASSVEPGTDTQYF
V: TRBV5-1; size: NA; J: TRBJ1-3; D: NA; DNA: TGCGCCAGCAGCCCCGGGGAGTACTCTGGAAACACCATATATTTT; CDR3: CASSPGEYSGNTIYF
V: TRBV10-3; size: NA; J: TRBJ2-7; D: TRBD1; DNA: TGTGCCATCAGGGATGGACAGGGAAGCACCTACGAGCAGTACTTC; CDR3: CAIRDGQGSTYEQYF
V: TRBV27; size: once; J: TRBJ2-3; D: TRBD2; DNA: TGTGCCAGCAGTTTATCAGCGGGAGTTCGGGCGGATACGCAGTATTTT; CDR3: CASSLSAGVRADTQYF
V: TRBV4-3; size: NA; J: TRBJ1-2; D: NA; DNA: TGCGCCAGCAGCCAAGATCCCTTCGGCGGTAATAACTATGGCTACACCTTC; CDR3: CASSQDPFGGNNYGYTF
V: TRBV30; size: NA; J: TRBJ2-1; D: NA; DNA: TGTGCCTGGAGTTCCCTTTCGTCCTACAATGAGCAGTTCTTC; CDR3: CAWSSLSSYNEQFF
V: TRBV19; size: once; J: TRBJ1-1; D: NA; DNA: TGTGCCAGTATAGGAGACCAAGGGGCTGAAGCTTTCTTT; CDR3: CASIGDQGAEAFF
V: TRBV13; size: NA; J: TRBJ2-5; D: TRBD2; DNA: TGTGCCAGCAGCTTAGCGAGCGGGGGGGTCCAAGAGACCCAGTACTTC; CDR3: CASSLASGGVQETQYF
V: TRBV7-9; size: NA; J: TRBJ2-1; D: NA; DNA: TGTGCCAGCAGCCCTCGGGGGAGCTCCTACAATGAGCAGTTCTTC; CDR3: CASSPRGSSYNEQFF
V: TRBV7-2; size: NA; J: TRBJ1-2; D: TRBD1; DNA: TGTGCCAGCAGCCATGACAGGGGGCGTAGGATCTATGGCTACACCTTC; CDR3: CASSHDRGRRIYGYTF
V: TRBV7-9; size: NA; J: TRBJ1-4; D: NA; DNA: TGTGCCAGCAGCTTGATGCGGGAAAAACTGTTTTTT; CDR3: CASSLMREKLFF
V: TRBV27; size: NA; J: TRBJ2-7; D: NA; DNA: TGTGCCAGCAGTTATACGGACACCTACGAGCAGTACTTC; CDR3: CASSYTDTYEQYF
V: TRBV11-2; size: NA; J: TRBJ2-1; D: TRBD2; DNA: TGTGCCAGCAGCTACCGACTAGCGCGTGGAAATGAGCAGTTCTTC; CDR3: CASSYRLARGNEQFF
V: TRBV6-5; size: many; J: TRBJ1-3; D: NA; DNA: TGTGCCAGCAGTTACGCGGCGCACTCTGGAAACACCATATATTTT; CDR3: CASSYAAHSGNTIYF
V: TRBV7-8; size: NA; J: TRBJ1-4; D: TRBD1; DNA: TGTGCCAGCAGCTTGGGGACAGGGGTCTTTTCGGTTGAAAAACTGTTTTTT; CDR3: CASSLGTGVFSVEKLFF
V: TRBV5-1; size: once; J: TRBJ2-7; D: TRBD1; DNA: TGCGCCAGCAGCTTGGATCAGGGGGCGGGCGAGCAGTACTTC; CDR3: CASSLDQGAGEQYF
V: TRBV19; size: NA; J: TRBJ2-2; D: NA; DNA: TGTGCCAGTAGTGCCAACAGGGTTTACGAGGGCGGGGAGCTGTTTTTT; CDR3: CASSANRVYEGGELFF
V: TRBV30; size: NA; J: TRBJ2-3; D: NA; DNA: TGTGCCTGGAGTGGTTTTACGGGGGCAGATACGCAGTATTTT; CDR3: CAWSGFTGADTQYF
V: TRBV18; size: few; J: TRBJ1-4; D: TRBD1; DNA: TGTGCCAGCTCACCACTACAGGGGGAAAAACTGTTTTTT; CDR3: CASSPLQGEKLFF